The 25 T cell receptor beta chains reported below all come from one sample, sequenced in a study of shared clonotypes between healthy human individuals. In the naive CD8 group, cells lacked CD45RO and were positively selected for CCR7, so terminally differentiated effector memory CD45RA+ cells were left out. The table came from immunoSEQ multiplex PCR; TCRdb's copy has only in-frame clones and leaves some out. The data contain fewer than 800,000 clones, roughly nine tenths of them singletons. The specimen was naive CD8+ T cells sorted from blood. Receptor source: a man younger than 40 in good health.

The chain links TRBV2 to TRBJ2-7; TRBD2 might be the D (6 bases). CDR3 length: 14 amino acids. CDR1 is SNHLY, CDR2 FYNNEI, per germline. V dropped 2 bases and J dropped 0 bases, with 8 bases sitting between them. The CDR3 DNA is TGTGCCAGCAGTGAACGGGGGATCTCCTACGAGCAGTACTTC. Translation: CASSERGISYEQYF. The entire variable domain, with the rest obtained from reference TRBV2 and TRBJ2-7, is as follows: EPEVTQTPSHQVTQMGQEVILRCVPISNHLYFYWYRQILGQKVEFLVSFYNNEISEKSEIFDDQFSVERPDGSNFTLKIRSTKLEDSAMYFCASSERGISYEQYFGPGTRLTVT.

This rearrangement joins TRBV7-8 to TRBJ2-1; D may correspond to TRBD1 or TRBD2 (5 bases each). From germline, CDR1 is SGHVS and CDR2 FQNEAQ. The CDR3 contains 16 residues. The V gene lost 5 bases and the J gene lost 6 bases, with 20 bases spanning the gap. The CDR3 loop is CASSLIVGEISNEQFF. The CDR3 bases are TGTGCCAGCAGCCTCATTGTGGGGGAGATTAGCAATGAGCAGTTCTTC.

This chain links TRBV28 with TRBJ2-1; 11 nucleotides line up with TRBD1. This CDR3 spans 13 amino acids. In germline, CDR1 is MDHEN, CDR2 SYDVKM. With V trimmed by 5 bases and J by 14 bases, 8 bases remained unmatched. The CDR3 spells CASSPRTGGEKFF. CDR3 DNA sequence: TGTGCCAGCAGTCCCCGGACAGGGGGCGAGAAGTTCTTC.

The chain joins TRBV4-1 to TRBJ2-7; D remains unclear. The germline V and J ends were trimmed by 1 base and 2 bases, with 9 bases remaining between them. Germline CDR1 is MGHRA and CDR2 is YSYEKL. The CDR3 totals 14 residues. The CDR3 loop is CASSQGSLAYEQYF. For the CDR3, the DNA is TGCGCCAGCAGCCAAGGGTCCCTTGCCTACGAGCAGTACTTC.

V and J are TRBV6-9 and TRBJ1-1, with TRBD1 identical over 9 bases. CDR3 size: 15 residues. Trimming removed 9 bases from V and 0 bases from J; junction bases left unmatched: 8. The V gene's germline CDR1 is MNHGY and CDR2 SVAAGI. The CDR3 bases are TGTGCCAGGGACAGGGGTGATCAAATGAACACTGAAGCTTTCTTT. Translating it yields CARDRGDQMNTEAFF.

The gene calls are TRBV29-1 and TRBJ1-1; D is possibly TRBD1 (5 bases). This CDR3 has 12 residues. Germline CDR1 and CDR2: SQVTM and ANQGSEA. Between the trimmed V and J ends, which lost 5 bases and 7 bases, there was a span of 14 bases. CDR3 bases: TGCAGCGTTTCCCGGGGGGAGTATGAAGCTTTCTTT. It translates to CSVSRGEYEAFF.

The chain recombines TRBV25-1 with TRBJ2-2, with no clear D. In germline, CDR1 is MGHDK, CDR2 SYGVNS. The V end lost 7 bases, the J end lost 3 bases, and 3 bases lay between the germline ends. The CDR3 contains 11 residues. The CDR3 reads CASKHTGELFF. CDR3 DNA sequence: TGTGCCAGCAAGCACACCGGGGAGCTGTTTTTT. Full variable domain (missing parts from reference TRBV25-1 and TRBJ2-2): EADIYQTPRYLVIGTGKKITLECSQTMGHDKMYWYQQDPGMELHLIHYSYGVNSTEKGDLSSESTVSRIRTEHFPLTLESARPSHTSQYLCASKHTGELFFGEGSRLTVL.

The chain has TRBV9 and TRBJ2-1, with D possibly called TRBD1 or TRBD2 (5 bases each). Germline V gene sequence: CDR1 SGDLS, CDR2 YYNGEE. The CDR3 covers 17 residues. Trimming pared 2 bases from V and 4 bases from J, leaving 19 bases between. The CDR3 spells CASSVDEGPFLYNEQFF. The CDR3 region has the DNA TGTGCCAGCAGCGTGGACGAGGGACCGTTCCTATACAATGAGCAGTTCTTC.

This CDR3 is CASSPWGSGGEQYF. Here the CDR3 DNA reads TGTGCCAGCAGCCCCTGGGGTTCAGGGGGCGAGCAGTACTTC. This sequence joins TRBV13 and TRBJ2-7, with TRBD1 matching 7 bases. The CDR3 extends over 14 amino acids. CDR1 is PRHDT and CDR2 is FYEKMQ in the germline V gene (reference sequence). With V trimmed by 5 bases and J by 6 bases, 10 bases remained unmatched.

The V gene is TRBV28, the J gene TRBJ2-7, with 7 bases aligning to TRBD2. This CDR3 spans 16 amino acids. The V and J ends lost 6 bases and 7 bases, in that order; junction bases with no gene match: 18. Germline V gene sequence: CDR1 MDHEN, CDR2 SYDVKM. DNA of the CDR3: TGTGCCAGCAGCCGAACGGGGGGACGTACGGGTCAAGAGCAGTACTTC. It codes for CASSRTGGRTGQEQYF.

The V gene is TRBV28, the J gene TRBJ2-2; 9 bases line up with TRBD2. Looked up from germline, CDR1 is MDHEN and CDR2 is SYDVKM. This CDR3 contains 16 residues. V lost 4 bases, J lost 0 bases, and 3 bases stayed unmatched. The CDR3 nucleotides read TGTGCCAGCAGTTCGGGACTAGCTACGAACACCGGGGAGCTGTTTTTT. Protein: CASSSGLATNTGELFF.

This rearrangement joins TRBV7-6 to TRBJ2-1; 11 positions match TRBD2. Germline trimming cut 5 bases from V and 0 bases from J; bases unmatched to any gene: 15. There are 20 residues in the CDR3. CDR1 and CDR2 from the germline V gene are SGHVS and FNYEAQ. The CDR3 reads CASSPDRTSGYRSSYNEQFF. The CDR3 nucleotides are TGTGCCAGCAGCCCTGACCGGACTAGCGGGTATCGTAGCTCCTACAATGAGCAGTTCTTC.

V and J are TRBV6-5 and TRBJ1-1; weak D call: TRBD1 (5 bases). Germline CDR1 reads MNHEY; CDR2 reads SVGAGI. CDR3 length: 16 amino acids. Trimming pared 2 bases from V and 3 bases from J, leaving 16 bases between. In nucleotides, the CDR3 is TGTGCCAGCAGTTACAACGGGGGGGACGGGTACACTGAAGCTTTCTTT. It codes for CASSYNGGDGYTEAFF.

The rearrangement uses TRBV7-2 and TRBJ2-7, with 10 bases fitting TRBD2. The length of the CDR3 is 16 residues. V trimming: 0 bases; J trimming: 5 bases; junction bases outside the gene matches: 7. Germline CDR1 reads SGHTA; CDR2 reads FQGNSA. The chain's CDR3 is CASSLALGLARHEQYF. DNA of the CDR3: TGTGCCAGCAGCTTAGCCCTGGGACTAGCGCGTCACGAGCAGTACTTC.

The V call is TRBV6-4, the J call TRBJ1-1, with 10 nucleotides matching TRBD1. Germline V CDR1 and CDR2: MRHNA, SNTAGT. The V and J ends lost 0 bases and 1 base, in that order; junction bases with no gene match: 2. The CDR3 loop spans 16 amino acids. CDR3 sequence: CASSDSRDRGNTEAFF. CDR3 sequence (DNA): TGTGCCAGCAGTGACTCCCGGGACAGGGGGAACACTGAAGCTTTCTTT.

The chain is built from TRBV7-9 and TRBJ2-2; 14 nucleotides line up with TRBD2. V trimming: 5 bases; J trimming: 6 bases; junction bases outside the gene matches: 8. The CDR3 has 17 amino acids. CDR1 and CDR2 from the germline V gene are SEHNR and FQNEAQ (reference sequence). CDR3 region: CASSRPGLAGVAGELFF. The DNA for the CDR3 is TGTGCCAGCAGCCGTCCGGGACTAGCGGGAGTGGCCGGGGAGCTGTTTTTT.

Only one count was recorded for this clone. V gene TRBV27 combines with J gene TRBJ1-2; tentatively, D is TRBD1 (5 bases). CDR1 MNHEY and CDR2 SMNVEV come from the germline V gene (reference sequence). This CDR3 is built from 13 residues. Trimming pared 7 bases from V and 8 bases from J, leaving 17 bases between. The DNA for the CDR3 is TGTGCCAGCACGACAAACAGGTTGGAGGGCTACACCTTC. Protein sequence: CASTTNRLEGYTF.

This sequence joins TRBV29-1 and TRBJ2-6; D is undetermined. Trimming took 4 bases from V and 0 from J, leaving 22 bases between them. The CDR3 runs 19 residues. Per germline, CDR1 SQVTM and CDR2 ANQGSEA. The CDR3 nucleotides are TGCAGCGTTGTTTGGGCTGTCGCGACCACGGACTCTGGGGCCAACGTCCTGACTTTC. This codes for CSVVWAVATTDSGANVLTF.

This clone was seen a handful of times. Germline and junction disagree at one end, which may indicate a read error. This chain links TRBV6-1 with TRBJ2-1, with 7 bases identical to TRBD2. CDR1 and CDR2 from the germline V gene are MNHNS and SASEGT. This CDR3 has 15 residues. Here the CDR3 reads CASSEERDSDNEQFF. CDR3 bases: TGTGCCAGCAGTGAAGAGCGGGACTCCGACAATGAGCAGTTCTTC.

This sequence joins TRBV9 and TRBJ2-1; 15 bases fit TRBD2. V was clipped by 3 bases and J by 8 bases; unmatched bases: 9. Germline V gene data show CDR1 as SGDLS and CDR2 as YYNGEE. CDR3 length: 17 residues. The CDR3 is CASSAASGLAGGDEQFF. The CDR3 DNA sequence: TGTGCCAGCAGCGCGGCCTCCGGACTAGCGGGAGGGGATGAGCAGTTCTTC. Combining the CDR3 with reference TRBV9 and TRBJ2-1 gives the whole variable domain DSGVTQTPKHLITATGQRVTLRCSPRSGDLSVYWYQQSLDQGLQFLIQYYNGEERAKGNILERFSAQQFPDLHSELNLSSLELGDSALYFCASSAASGLAGGDEQFFGPGTRLTVL.

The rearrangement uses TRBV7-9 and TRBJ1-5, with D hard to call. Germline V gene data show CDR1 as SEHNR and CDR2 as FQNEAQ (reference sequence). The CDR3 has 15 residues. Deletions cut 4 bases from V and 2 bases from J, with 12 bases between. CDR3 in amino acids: CASSSIGRGNQPQHF. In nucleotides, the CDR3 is TGTGCCAGCAGCTCAATAGGTAGGGGCAATCAGCCCCAGCATTTT.

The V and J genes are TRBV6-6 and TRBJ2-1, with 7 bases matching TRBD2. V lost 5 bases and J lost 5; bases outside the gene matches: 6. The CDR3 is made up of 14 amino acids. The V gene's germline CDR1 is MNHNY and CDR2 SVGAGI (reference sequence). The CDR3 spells CASSPRTSHNEQFF. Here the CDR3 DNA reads TGTGCCAGCAGTCCCAGGACTAGTCACAATGAGCAGTTCTTC.

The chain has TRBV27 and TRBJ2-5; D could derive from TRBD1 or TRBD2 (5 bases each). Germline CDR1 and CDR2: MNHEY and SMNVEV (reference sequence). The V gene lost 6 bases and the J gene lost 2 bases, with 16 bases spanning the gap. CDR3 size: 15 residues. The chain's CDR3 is CASSREGHRQETQYF. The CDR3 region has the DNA TGTGCCAGCAGCCGAGAGGGGCATCGTCAAGAGACCCAGTACTTC.

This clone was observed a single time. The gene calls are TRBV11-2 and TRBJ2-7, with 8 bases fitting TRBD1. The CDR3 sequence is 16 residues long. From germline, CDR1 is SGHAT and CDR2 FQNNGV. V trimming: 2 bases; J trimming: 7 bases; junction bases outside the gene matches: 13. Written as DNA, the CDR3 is TGTGCCAGCAGCTTAATGTTCCAGGGGGCCATGTGGGAGCAGTACTTC. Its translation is CASSLMFQGAMWEQYF.

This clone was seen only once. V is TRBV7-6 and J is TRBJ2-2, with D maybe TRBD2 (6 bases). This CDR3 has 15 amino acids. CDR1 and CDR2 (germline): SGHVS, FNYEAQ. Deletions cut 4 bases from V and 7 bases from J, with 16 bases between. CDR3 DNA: TGTGCCAGCAGCTCCGGGACGGGAGCCGTCGGGGAGCTGTTTTTT. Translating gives CASSSGTGAVGELFF.